Shown below are 7 T cell receptor beta chains from a single sample sequenced in a study of T cells in Graves' hyperthyroidism and ophthalmopathy. RNA transcripts served as the template for amplifying TCR beta CDR3 regions. The primer set for the first-round RT-PCR of the TCR CDR3 was HTBI. TCRdb re-analysed the multiplex PCR reads in MiXCR, keeping a single row per CDR3 protein. Here the sample spans roughly 360,000 distinct CDR3 sequences, 13% being singletons. What was sequenced was blood. The source of these receptors is a man in his thirties or forties with Graves' hyperthyroidism that later progressed to Graves' ophthalmopathy.

This clonotype showed up just a few times. J is TRBJ2-7 and V is TRBV5-4; TRBD2 aligns across 8 bases. V gave up 4 bases and J gave up 2 bases; unmatched junction bases: 8. The CDR3 is 15 amino acids. Germline CDR1 reads SGHNT; CDR2 reads YYREEE (reference sequence). The CDR3 sequence: CASSLPGGPTYEQYF. CDR3 nucleotides: TGTGCCAGCAGCCTGCCGGGGGGGCCCACCTACGAGCAGTACTTC.

This clonotype was seen many times. This sequence joins TRBV20-1 and TRBJ2-5; 8 bases line up with TRBD1. Germline values: CDR1 DFQATT, CDR2 SNEGSKA (reference sequence). The V gene end was trimmed by 0 bases and the J gene end by 5 bases; junction bases not matched to a gene: 17. The CDR3 covers 18 residues. Here the CDR3 DNA reads TGCAGTGCTAGAGAGAAAGGACAGGGTAGTTGGGCCGGTGAGACCCAGTACTTC. Residues: CSAREKGQGSWAGETQYF.

The V call is TRBV6-1, the J call TRBJ2-5; perhaps D is TRBD1 or TRBD2 (6 bases each). This CDR3 is 13 amino acids long. Trimming took off 4 bases at V and 5 bases at J, with 11 bases between the two ends. Germline loops: CDR1 MNHNS, CDR2 SASEGT. As DNA, the CDR3 is TGTGCCAGCAGTGCGGGGGCGGAGGAGACCCAGTACTTC. The encoded protein is CASSAGAEETQYF.

This clonotype was detected many times. V and J are TRBV28 and TRBJ1-1; 8 bases align to TRBD1. J was trimmed by 2 bases and V by 6 bases; bases with no gene match: 14. This CDR3 contains 17 residues. Germline V gene data show CDR1 as MDHEN and CDR2 as SYDVKM. This chain's CDR3 is CASSLWGIGTGNTEAFF. DNA for the CDR3: TGTGCCAGCAGCCTATGGGGAATAGGGACAGGTAACACTGAAGCTTTCTTT.

This clonotype came up many times. The gene calls are TRBV11-2 and TRBJ2-1; possibly TRBD1 or TRBD2 for D (6 bases each). Germline CDR1 is SGHAT and CDR2 is FQNNGV. CDR3 length: 16 amino acids. V gave up 1 base and J gave up 8 bases, with 18 bases separating them. Written as DNA, the CDR3 is TGTGCCAGCAGCTTAGGAACTAGCTCAGGGGCCCATGAGCAGTTCTTC. It translates to CASSLGTSSGAHEQFF. The full variable domain, its missing parts supplied by reference TRBV11-2 and TRBJ2-1, is EAGVAQSPRYKIIEKRQSVAFWCNPISGHATLYWYQQILGQGPKLLIQFQNNGVVDDSQLPKDRFSAERLKGVDSTLKIQPAKLEDSAVYLCASSLGTSSGAHEQFFGPGTRLTVL.

This clonotype has more than one count but fewer than ten. CDR3 in DNA: TGTGCCAGCAAATTAGGCTTGGGTGTTTATGAAAAACTGTTTTTT. It encodes CASKLGLGVYEKLFF. J is TRBJ1-4 and V is TRBV7-8, with no clear D. Germline values: CDR1 SGHVS, CDR2 FQNEAQ. The V gene lost 7 bases and the J gene lost 6 bases, with 18 bases spanning the gap. This CDR3 has 15 residues.

This clonotype was observed at least ten times. The chain carries TRBV7-9 and TRBJ2-7, with D tentatively TRBD1 or TRBD2 (5 bases each). Germline V gene sequence: CDR1 SEHNR, CDR2 FQNEAQ (reference sequence). Trimming removed 5 bases from V and 2 bases from J, with 10 bases in between. This CDR3 is built from 13 residues. DNA of the CDR3: TGTGCCAGCAGCCCGGGACCTACCTACGAGCAGTACTTC. Its translation is CASSPGPTYEQYF.